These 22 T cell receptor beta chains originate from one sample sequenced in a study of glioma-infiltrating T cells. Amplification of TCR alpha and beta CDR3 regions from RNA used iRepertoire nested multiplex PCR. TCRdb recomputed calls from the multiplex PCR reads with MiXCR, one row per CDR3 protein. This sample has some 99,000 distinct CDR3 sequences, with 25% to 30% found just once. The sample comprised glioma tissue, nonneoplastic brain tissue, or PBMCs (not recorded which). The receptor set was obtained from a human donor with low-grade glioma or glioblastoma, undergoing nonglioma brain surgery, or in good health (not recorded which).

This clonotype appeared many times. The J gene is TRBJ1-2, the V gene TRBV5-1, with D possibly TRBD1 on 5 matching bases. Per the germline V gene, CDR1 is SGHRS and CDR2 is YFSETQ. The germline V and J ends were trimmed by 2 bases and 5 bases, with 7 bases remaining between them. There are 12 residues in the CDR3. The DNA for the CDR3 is TGCGCCAGCAGCTTTGAGGGGTATGGCTACACCTTC. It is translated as CASSFEGYGYTF.

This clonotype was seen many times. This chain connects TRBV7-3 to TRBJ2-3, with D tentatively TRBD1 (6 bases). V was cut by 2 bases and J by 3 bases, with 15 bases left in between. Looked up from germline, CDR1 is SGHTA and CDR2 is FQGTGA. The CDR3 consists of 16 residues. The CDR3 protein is CASSLDPGRGTDTQYF. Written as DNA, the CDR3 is TGTGCCAGCAGCTTAGATCCGGGAAGGGGGACAGATACGCAGTATTTT. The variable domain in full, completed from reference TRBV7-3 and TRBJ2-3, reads GAGVSQTPSNKVTEKGKYVELRCDPISGHTALYWYRQSLGQGPEFLIYFQGTGAADDSGLPNDRFFAVRPEGSVSTLKIQRTERGDSAVYLCASSLDPGRGTDTQYFGPGTRLTVL.

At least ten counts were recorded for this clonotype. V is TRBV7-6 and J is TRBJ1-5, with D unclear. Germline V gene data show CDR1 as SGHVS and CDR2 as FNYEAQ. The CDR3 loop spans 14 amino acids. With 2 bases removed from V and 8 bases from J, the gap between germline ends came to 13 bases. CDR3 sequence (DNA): TGTGCCAGCAGCTTATCAGGTTTCGGAAAGCCCCAGCATTTT. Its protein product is CASSLSGFGKPQHF.

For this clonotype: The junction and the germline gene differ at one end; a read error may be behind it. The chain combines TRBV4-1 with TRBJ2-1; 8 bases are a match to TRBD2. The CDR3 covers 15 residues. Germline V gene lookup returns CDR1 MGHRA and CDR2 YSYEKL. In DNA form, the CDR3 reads TGCGCCAGCAGCCTAACTAGCGGCAGCTACAATGAGCAGCTCTTC. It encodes CASSLTSGSYNEQLF.

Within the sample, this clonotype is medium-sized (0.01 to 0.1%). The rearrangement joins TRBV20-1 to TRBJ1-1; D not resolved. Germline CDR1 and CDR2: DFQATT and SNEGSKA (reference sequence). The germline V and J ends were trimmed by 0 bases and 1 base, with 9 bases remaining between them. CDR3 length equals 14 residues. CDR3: CSARDGRGNTEAFF. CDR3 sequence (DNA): TGCAGTGCTAGAGATGGGAGAGGGAACACTGAAGCTTTCTTT.

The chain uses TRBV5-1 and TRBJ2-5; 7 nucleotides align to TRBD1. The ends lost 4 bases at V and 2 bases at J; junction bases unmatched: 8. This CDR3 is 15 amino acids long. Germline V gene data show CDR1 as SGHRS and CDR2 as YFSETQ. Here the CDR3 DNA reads TGCGCCAGCAGCACAACCCTGGGACAGCAAGAGACCCAGTACTTC. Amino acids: CASSTTLGQQETQYF.

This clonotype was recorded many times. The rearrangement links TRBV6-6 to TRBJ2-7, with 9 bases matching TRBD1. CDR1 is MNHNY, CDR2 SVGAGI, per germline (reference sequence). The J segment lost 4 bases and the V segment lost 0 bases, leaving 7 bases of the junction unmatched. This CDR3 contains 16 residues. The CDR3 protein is CASSYSPWDRVYEQYF. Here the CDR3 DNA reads TGTGCCAGCAGTTACTCTCCGTGGGACAGGGTATACGAGCAGTACTTC.

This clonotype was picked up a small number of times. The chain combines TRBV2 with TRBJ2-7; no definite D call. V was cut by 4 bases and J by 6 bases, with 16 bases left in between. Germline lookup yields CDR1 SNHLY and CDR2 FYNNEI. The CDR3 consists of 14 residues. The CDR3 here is CASSVKEISGEQYF. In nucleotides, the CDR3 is TGTGCCAGCAGTGTGAAGGAAATATCGGGCGAGCAGTACTTC.

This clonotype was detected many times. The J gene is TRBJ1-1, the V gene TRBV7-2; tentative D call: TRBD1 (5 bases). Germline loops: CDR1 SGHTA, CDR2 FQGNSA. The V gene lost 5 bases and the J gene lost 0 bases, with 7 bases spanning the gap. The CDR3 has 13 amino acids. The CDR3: CASSGALNTEAFF. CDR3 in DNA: TGTGCCAGCAGCGGGGCCCTGAACACTGAAGCTTTCTTT.

The CDR3 is CSAYGQWNEQFF. Written as DNA, the CDR3 is TGCAGTGCCTACGGACAGTGGAATGAGCAGTTCTTC. The V and J genes are TRBV20-1 and TRBJ2-1; weak D call: TRBD1 (6 bases). Trimming removed 6 bases at V and 7 bases at J, with 13 bases between. Germline V gene lookup returns CDR1 DFQATT and CDR2 SNEGSKA (reference sequence). CDR3 size: 12 residues.

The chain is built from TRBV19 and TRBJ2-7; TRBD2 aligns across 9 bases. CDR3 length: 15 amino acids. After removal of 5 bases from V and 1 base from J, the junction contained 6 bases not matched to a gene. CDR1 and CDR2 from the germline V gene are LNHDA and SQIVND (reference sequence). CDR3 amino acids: CASSALSGSSYEQYF. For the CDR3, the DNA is TGTGCCAGTAGTGCTCTTAGCGGGAGTTCCTACGAGCAGTACTTC.

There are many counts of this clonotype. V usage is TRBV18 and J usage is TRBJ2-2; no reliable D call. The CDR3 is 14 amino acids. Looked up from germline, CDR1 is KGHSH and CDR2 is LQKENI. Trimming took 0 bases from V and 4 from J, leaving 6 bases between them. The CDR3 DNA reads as TGTGCCAGCTCACCACCTAGCCCCACCGGGGAGCTGTTTTTT. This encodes CASSPPSPTGELFF. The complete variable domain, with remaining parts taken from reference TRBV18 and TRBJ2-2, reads NAGVMQNPRHLVRRRGQEARLRCSPMKGHSHVYWYRQLPEEGLKFMVYLQKENIIDESGMPKERFSAEFPKEGPSILRIQQVVRGDSAAYFCASSPPSPTGELFFGEGSRLTVL.

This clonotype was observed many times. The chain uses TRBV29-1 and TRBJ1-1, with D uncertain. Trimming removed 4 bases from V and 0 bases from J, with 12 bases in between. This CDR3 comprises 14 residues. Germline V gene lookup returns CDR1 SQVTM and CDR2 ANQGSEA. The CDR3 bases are TGCAGCGTTGCGTCCAACCTATTGAACACTGAAGCTTTCTTT. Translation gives CSVASNLLNTEAFF. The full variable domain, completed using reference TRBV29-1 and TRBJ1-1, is SAVISQKPSRDICQRGTSLTIQCQVDSQVTMMFWYRQQPGQSLTLIATANQGSEATYESGFVIDKFPISRPNLTFSTLTVSNMSPEDSSIYLCSVASNLLNTEAFFGQGTRLTVV.

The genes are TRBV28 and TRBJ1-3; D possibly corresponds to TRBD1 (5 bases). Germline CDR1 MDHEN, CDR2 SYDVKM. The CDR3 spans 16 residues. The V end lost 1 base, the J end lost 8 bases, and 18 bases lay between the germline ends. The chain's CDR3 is CASSLLGGDVGYTIYF. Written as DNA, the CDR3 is TGTGCCAGCAGTTTATTGGGGGGTGACGTTGGCTACACCATATATTTT. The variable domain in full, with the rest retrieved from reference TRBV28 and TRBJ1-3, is DVKVTQSSRYLVKRTGEKVFLECVQDMDHENMFWYRQDPGLGLRLIYFSYDVKMKEKGDIPEGYSVSREKKERFSLILESASTNQTSMYLCASSLLGGDVGYTIYFGEGSWLTVV.

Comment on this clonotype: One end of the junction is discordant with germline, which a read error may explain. CDR3 DNA sequence: TGCGCCAGCAGCTTAACGGGCCTAAATAATTCAACCCTCCACTTT. Residues: CASSLTGLNNSTLHF. V gene TRBV7-2 combines with J gene TRBJ1-6; D remains unclear. The germline V gene has CDR1 SGHTA and CDR2 FQGNSA. This CDR3 has 15 residues.

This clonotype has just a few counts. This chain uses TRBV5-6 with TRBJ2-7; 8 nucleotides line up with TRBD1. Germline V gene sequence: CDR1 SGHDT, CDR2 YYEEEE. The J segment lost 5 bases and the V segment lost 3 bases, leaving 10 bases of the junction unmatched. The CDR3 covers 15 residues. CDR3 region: CASSSLRGRRNEQYF. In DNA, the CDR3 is TGTGCCAGCAGCTCCCTCAGGGGGCGGAGGAACGAGCAGTACTTC.

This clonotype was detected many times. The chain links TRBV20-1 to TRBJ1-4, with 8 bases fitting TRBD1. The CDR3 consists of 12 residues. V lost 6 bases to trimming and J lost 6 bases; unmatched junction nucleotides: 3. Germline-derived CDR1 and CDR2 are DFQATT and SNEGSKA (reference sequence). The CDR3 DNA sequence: TGCAGTGCACCGGGACAGGATGAAAAACTGTTTTTT. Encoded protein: CSAPGQDEKLFF.

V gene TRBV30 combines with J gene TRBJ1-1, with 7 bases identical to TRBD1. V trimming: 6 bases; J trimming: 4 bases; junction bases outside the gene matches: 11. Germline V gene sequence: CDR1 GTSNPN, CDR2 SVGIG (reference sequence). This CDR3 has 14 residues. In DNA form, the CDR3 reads TGTGCCTGTAGGTCCAATTACAGGGGCACTGAAGCTTTCTTT. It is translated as CACRSNYRGTEAFF.

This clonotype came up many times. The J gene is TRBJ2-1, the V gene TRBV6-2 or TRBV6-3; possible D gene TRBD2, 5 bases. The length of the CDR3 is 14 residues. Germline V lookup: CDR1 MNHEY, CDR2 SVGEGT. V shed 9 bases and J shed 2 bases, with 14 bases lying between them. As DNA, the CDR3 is TGTGCCAGTAACGCGGGCAGCACCTACAATGAGCAGTTCTTC. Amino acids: CASNAGSTYNEQFF.

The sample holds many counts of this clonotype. CDR3 nucleotide sequence: TGTGCCAGCAGTTTAGCGCTAGAGAGCTACGAGCAGTACTTC. Its protein product is CASSLALESYEQYF. The chain couples TRBV27 to TRBJ2-7; no definite D call. Per germline, CDR1 MNHEY and CDR2 SMNVEV (reference sequence). The CDR3 covers 14 residues. Trimming stripped 2 bases from V and 3 bases from J, with 11 bases between.

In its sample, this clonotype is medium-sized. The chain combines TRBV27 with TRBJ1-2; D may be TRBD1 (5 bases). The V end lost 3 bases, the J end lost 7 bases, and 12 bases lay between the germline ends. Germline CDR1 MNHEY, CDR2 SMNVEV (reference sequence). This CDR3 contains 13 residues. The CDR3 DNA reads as TGTGCCAGCAGTTTCGGCAGGGTCGGTGGCTACACCTTC. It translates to CASSFGRVGGYTF.

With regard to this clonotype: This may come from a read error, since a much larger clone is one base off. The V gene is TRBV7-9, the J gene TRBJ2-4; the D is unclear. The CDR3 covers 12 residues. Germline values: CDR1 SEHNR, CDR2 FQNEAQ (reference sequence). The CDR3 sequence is CASSQTVNIQHF. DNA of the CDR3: TGTGCCAGCAGCCAGACTGTAAACATTCAGCACTTC. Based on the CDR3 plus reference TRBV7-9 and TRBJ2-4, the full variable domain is DTGVSQNPRHKITKRGQNVTFRCDPISEHNRLYWYRQTLGQGPEFLTYFQNEAQLEKSRLLSDRFSAERPKGSFSTLEIQRTEQGDSAMYLCASSQTVNIQHFGAGTRLSVL.